The rows below give T cell receptor beta chains drawn from one sample of a study of molecular identifiers for immune sequencing clone quantification. One entry per CDR3 protein, called by TCRdb with MiXCR from the PCR reads. The sample shows approximately 97,000 distinct CDR3 sequences, 24% of them seen only once. The sample taken for sequencing was naive CD8+ T cells from blood, with Jurkat cell RNA spiked in. These receptors came from a human donor in good health. Some libraries in this study had Jurkat cell RNA spiked in. CDR3s include the opening cysteine and the closing phenylalanine or tryptophan. A D gene is named only where the DNA matches it firmly. Clone size is given for some rows only: seen once, a few or many times, or a class if the clone is expanded.

D gene: -; V gene: TRBV18; CDR3 length: 14; clone size: many; J gene: TRBJ2-7; CDR3 DNA: TGTGCCAGCTCACCACCCGGGTCAGCCTACGAGCAGTACTTC; CDR3 protein: CASSPPGSAYEQYF
D gene: -; V gene: TRBV13; CDR3 length: 13; clone size: many; J gene: TRBJ2-3; CDR3 DNA: TGTGCCAGCAGCTTAGCAGGCACAGATACGCAGTATTTT; CDR3 protein: CASSLAGTDTQYF
D gene: -; V gene: TRBV19; CDR3 length: 13; clone size: few; J gene: TRBJ1-1; CDR3 DNA: TGTGCCAGTAGTATACAGGGGAACACTGAAGCTTTCTTT; CDR3 protein: CASSIQGNTEAFF
D gene: TRBD1; V gene: TRBV5-6; CDR3 length: 17; clone size: many; J gene: TRBJ1-1; CDR3 DNA: TGTGCCAGCAGCCCAAAAGACAGGGTTGGGGCGGACACTGAAGCTTTCTTT; CDR3 protein: CASSPKDRVGADTEAFF
D gene: TRBD1; V gene: TRBV6-2/TRBV6-3; CDR3 length: 16; clone size: -; J gene: TRBJ1-1; CDR3 DNA: TGTGCCAGCAGCGGACGGACAGGGATAGAGAACACTGAAGCTTTCTTT; CDR3 protein: CASSGRTGIENTEAFF
D gene: -; V gene: TRBV4-1; CDR3 length: 17; clone size: many; J gene: TRBJ2-7; CDR3 DNA: TGCGCCAGCAGCCAGCACATTACCGGGGCCGAGGCGGGCGAGCAGTACTTC; CDR3 protein: CASSQHITGAEAGEQYF
D gene: TRBD2; V gene: TRBV7-9; CDR3 length: 16; clone size: many; J gene: TRBJ2-3; CDR3 DNA: TGTGCCAGCAGCCCCCCCCTAGCGGGAGGGTTAGATACGCAGTATTTT; CDR3 protein: CASSPPLAGGLDTQYF
D gene: TRBD1; V gene: TRBV20-1; CDR3 length: 15; clone size: -; J gene: TRBJ2-1; CDR3 DNA: TGCAGTGCTAGAGATAACAGGGGGTGGTACAATGAGCAGTTCTTC; CDR3 protein: CSARDNRGWYNEQFF
D gene: -; V gene: TRBV6-5; CDR3 length: 13; clone size: many; J gene: TRBJ2-3; CDR3 DNA: TGTGCCAGCAGTTCCACTAGCACAGATACGCAGTATTTT; CDR3 protein: CASSSTSTDTQYF
D gene: TRBD1; V gene: TRBV5-1; CDR3 length: 14; clone size: many; J gene: TRBJ2-7; CDR3 DNA: TGCGCCAGCAATTCCGGGACAGGGTTCCACGAGCAGTACTTC; CDR3 protein: CASNSGTGFHEQYF
D gene: TRBD1; V gene: TRBV15; CDR3 length: 20; clone size: many; J gene: TRBJ2-3; CDR3 DNA: TGTGCCACCAGCAGAGATAAGGAAGGAGGGTCAGACAGGGGTGCAGATACGCAGTATTTT; CDR3 protein: CATSRDKEGGSDRGADTQYF
D gene: TRBD1; V gene: TRBV5-6; CDR3 length: 14; clone size: many; J gene: TRBJ2-7; CDR3 DNA: TGTGCCAGCAGCTGGGACAGGGGGCTTTTCGAGCAGTACTTC; CDR3 protein: CASSWDRGLFEQYF
D gene: -; V gene: TRBV6-6; CDR3 length: 13; clone size: many; J gene: TRBJ1-5; CDR3 DNA: TGTGCCAGCAAGGCGGGGAGTAATCAGCCCCAGCATTTT; CDR3 protein: CASKAGSNQPQHF
D gene: -; V gene: TRBV20-1; CDR3 length: 18; clone size: many; J gene: TRBJ2-5; CDR3 DNA: TGCAGTGCTAGAAATTGGGGGGACATTCAATTCGTTGGAGAGACCCAGTACTTC; CDR3 protein: CSARNWGDIQFVGETQYF
D gene: TRBD2; V gene: TRBV6-6; CDR3 length: 14; clone size: few; J gene: TRBJ2-1; CDR3 DNA: TGTGCCAGCAGTTATGTCGCGGGAGGAGATGAGCAGTTCTTC; CDR3 protein: CASSYVAGGDEQFF
D gene: -; V gene: TRBV11-2; CDR3 length: 16; clone size: -; J gene: TRBJ2-1; CDR3 DNA: TGTGTCAGCAGTTCCCCCGGGGCTAGCTATTACAATGAGCAGCTCTTC; CDR3 protein: CVSSSPGASYYNEQLF
D gene: -; V gene: TRBV6-5; CDR3 length: 15; clone size: many; J gene: TRBJ2-6; CDR3 DNA: TGTGCCAGCAGTCGTTACAGGGATGGGGCCAACGTCCTGACTTTC; CDR3 protein: CASSRYRDGANVLTF
D gene: -; V gene: TRBV29-1; CDR3 length: 11; clone size: many; J gene: TRBJ2-7; CDR3 DNA: TGCAGCGCTCAGGACAGCTACGAGCAGTACTTC; CDR3 protein: CSAQDSYEQYF